The 9 T cell receptor beta chains in this list originate from one sample, sequenced in a study of T cells after yellow fever vaccination. Using its own MiXCR run on the 5' RACE reads, TCRdb lists one record per CDR3 protein. The sample includes fewer than 90,000 distinct CDR3 sequences, roughly 7.4% seen only once; the top ten take roughly 33%. The input for sequencing was CD8+ T cells sorted from PBMCs, taken about 5 days after the first yellow fever vaccination. These receptors came from a man between 18 and 29 years old who received the YFV17D yellow fever vaccine.

This clonotype was counted a few times. This sequence joins TRBV29-1 and TRBJ2-2; 11 bases line up with TRBD2. The CDR3 sequence is 15 residues long. The V gene's germline CDR1 is SQVTM and CDR2 ANQGSEA. Germline trimming cut 7 bases from V and 3 bases from J; bases unmatched to any gene: 7. The CDR3 here is CSALTSGEYTGELFF. DNA for the CDR3: TGCAGCGCCCTGACTAGCGGGGAGTACACCGGGGAGCTGTTTTTT.

This clonotype was counted between two and nine times. The chain has TRBV6-2 or TRBV6-3 and TRBJ2-2; D possibly corresponds to TRBD1 (5 bases). This CDR3 has 17 residues. Germline V gene lookup returns CDR1 MNHEY and CDR2 SVGEGT. Deletions cut 7 bases from V and 1 base from J, with 19 bases between. The CDR3 spells CASTRPRASGNTGELFF. CDR3 nucleotides: TGTGCCAGCACCCGACCCAGGGCCTCGGGGAACACCGGGGAGCTGTTTTTT.

This clonotype was counted only a few times. V is TRBV7-6 and J is TRBJ2-3; D is unclear. Looked up from germline, CDR1 is SGHVS and CDR2 is FNYEAQ. Trimming cost V 0 bases and J 2 bases, with 9 bases left between them. The CDR3 covers 15 residues. In DNA form, the CDR3 reads TGTGCCAGCAGCTTAGCGATTGCCGACACAGATACGCAGTATTTT. This gives the protein CASSLAIADTDTQYF.

The table lists this clonotype with many counts. The V gene is TRBV6-6, the J gene TRBJ1-4; 9 bases are shared with TRBD1. Germline V lookup: CDR1 MNHNY, CDR2 SVGAGI (reference sequence). Unmatched junction bases numbered 2, after V lost 3 bases and J lost 12 bases. This CDR3 has 12 amino acids. The CDR3 spells CASSYRDRELFF. In nucleotides, the CDR3 is TGTGCCAGCAGTTATAGGGACAGGGAACTGTTTTTT.

Worth noting for this clonotype: One junction end disagrees with the germline gene, perhaps due to a read error. The rearrangement uses TRBV19 and TRBJ2-2; TRBD2 is a possible D gene (5 bases). Germline V gene lookup returns CDR1 LNHDA and CDR2 SQIVND (reference sequence). The CDR3 spans 12 residues. The chain's CDR3 is CALMWGTGELCF. For the CDR3, the DNA is TGTGCCTTGATGTGGGGAACCGGGGAGCTGTGTTTT.

This clonotype came up many times. The chain links TRBV7-9 to TRBJ1-1; D not certain. The V end lost 4 bases, the J end lost 7 bases, and 10 bases lay between the germline ends. Germline-derived CDR1 and CDR2 are SEHNR and FQNEAQ (reference sequence). The CDR3 contains 12 residues. CDR3 residues: CASSSPPDEAFF. Here the CDR3 DNA reads TGTGCCAGCAGCTCCCCCCCCGATGAAGCTTTCTTT. Full variable domain (remainder filled in from reference TRBV7-9 and TRBJ1-1): DTGVSQNPRHKITKRGQNVTFRCDPISEHNRLYWYRQTLGQGPEFLTYFQNEAQLEKSRLLSDRFSAERPKGSFSTLEIQRTEQGDSAMYLCASSSPPDEAFFGQGTRLTVV.

The V call is TRBV6-1, the J call TRBJ2-7; D may match TRBD1 or TRBD2 (5 bases each). Germline CDR1 MNHNS, CDR2 SASEGT. V gave up 7 bases and J gave up 0 bases, with 16 bases separating them. This CDR3 region has 15 residues. The CDR3 here is CASIFGGPSSYEQYF. CDR3 in DNA: TGTGCCAGCATCTTTGGGGGACCGAGCTCCTACGAGCAGTACTTC.

At least ten counts were recorded for this clonotype. The V and J genes are TRBV3-1 and TRBJ2-5; 15 bases align to TRBD2. The CDR3 runs to 18 residues. V lost 0 bases and J lost 3; bases outside the gene matches: 5. Germline lookup yields CDR1 LGHDT and CDR2 YNNKEL (reference sequence). CDR3 DNA: TGTGCCAGCAGCCAAGATGGGACTAGCGGGGGGAGAGAAGAGACCCAGTACTTC. Translation: CASSQDGTSGGREETQYF.

The rearrangement links TRBV12-3 or TRBV12-4 to TRBJ1-2; 9 bases line up with TRBD1. V trimming: 5 bases; J trimming: 4 bases; junction bases outside the gene matches: 14. CDR3 length: 17 amino acids. CDR3 nucleotides: TGTGCCAGCAGTACACCGGTGATGGGACAGGGACTCTATGGCTACACCTTC. It translates to CASSTPVMGQGLYGYTF.